This TCR beta chain was captured in a study of blood T cell repertoires in COVID-19. Germline V gives CDR1 SGHKS, CDR2 YYEKEE (reference sequence). This CDR3 comprises 15 residues. V dropped 2 bases and J dropped 1; count of bases not matched to a gene: 4. The Seattle patients joined while their infection was active and were tracked longitudinally afterward. TCRdb's table, derived via immunoSEQ multiplex PCR, lists solely in-frame clones and lacks some. This sample carries 150,000 to 250,000 clones, roughly 77% of them seen once, and the ten largest clones take 5.5% to 7%. This clone was recorded once.

The clonotype originates from a woman between 40 and 55 years old with COVID-19, enrolled during active disease. The sequencing input was peripheral blood. The chain combines TRBV5-5 with TRBJ1-1; TRBD1 matches 8 bases. DNA of the CDR3: TGTGCCAGCAGCTTCGGACAGGGAAGGAACACTGAAGCTTTCTTT. It yields the protein CASSFGQGRNTEAFF.